These 29 T cell receptor beta chains were all obtained from the same sample, sequenced in a study of beta chain features in type 1 diabetes. TCRB transcripts that were expressed got sequenced, as all of the isolated RNA had been reverse transcribed. Method: immunoSEQ multiplex PCR; TCRdb's copy keeps in-frame clones and lacks some. This table has about 620,000 clones, around 16% appearing once. The sequencing sample was made of naive CD4+ T cells from blood. The origin of the receptors is a man between 18 and 29 years old in good health.

This clone was found a few times. Other DNA variants within this sample encode the same CDR3. The V call is TRBV5-4, the J call TRBJ2-2; D is undetermined. Germline V lookup: CDR1 SGHNT, CDR2 YYREEE (reference sequence). Trimming removed 0 bases at V and 6 bases at J, with 3 bases between. The CDR3 length is 12 residues. The CDR3 reads CASSLVSGELFF. For the CDR3, the DNA is TGTGCCAGCAGCTTGGTGTCCGGGGAGCTGTTTTTT.

This clone was observed a handful of times. Other nucleotide sequences in the sample specify the same CDR3. V and J are TRBV18 and TRBJ1-1; D is ambiguous. Germline V gives CDR1 KGHSH, CDR2 LQKENI. V shed 3 bases and J shed 0 bases, with 5 bases lying between them. The CDR3 length is 13 residues. The CDR3 DNA sequence: TGTGCCAGCTCACCTACGATGAACACTGAAGCTTTCTTT. Its translation: CASSPTMNTEAFF. The whole variable domain, remainder taken from reference TRBV18 and TRBJ1-1, is NAGVMQNPRHLVRRRGQEARLRCSPMKGHSHVYWYRQLPEEGLKFMVYLQKENIIDESGMPKERFSAEFPKEGPSILRIQQVVRGDSAAYFCASSPTMNTEAFFGQGTRLTVV.

This chain links TRBV9 with TRBJ2-6; 11 nucleotides match TRBD1. V gave up 2 bases and J gave up 0 bases; unmatched junction bases: 4. Per the germline V gene, CDR1 is SGDLS and CDR2 is YYNGEE. This CDR3 contains 18 residues. The DNA of the CDR3 is TGTGCCAGCAGCGTCAAGGGACAGGGGGGCTCTGGGGCCAACGTCCTGACTTTC. It translates to CASSVKGQGGSGANVLTF.

The chain has TRBV7-9 and TRBJ1-1; D not resolved. The CDR3 is made up of 11 amino acids. Deletions cut 7 bases from V and 7 bases from J, with 10 bases between. The germline CDR1 and CDR2 sequences are SEHNR and FQNEAQ (reference sequence). CDR3 DNA: TGTGCCAGCAACAAGAAAGATGAAGCTTTCTTT. Protein product: CASNKKDEAFF.

This chain connects TRBV7-9 to TRBJ1-4; 9 bases match TRBD1. After removal of 0 bases from V and 8 bases from J, the junction contained 7 bases not matched to a gene. CDR3 length: 16 residues. CDR1 and CDR2 (germline): SEHNR, FQNEAQ (reference sequence). CDR3 protein: CASSLATGTGTEKLFF. The CDR3 DNA reads TGTGCCAGCAGCTTAGCCACCGGGACAGGGACCGAAAAACTGTTTTTT.

This clone turned up a few times. The J gene is TRBJ1-1, the V gene TRBV9, with 9 bases that match TRBD1. The length of the CDR3 is 14 residues. Germline V gene lookup returns CDR1 SGDLS and CDR2 YYNGEE. The V and J ends lost 3 bases and 7 bases, in that order; junction bases with no gene match: 7. CDR3 sequence: CASSAGTGRGEAFF. The CDR3 DNA reads as TGTGCCAGCAGCGCTGGGACAGGGCGGGGTGAAGCTTTCTTT.

This chain links TRBV7-3 with TRBJ2-1; D is tentatively TRBD1 or TRBD2 (5 bases each). The CDR3 has 15 amino acids. Germline assignment: CDR1 SGHTA and CDR2 FQGTGA. Trimming cost V 3 bases and J 0 bases, with 9 bases left between them. The CDR3 region has the DNA TGTGCCAGCAGCTTGGTGGGGGTCTCCTACAATGAGCAGTTCTTC. This sequence encodes CASSLVGVSYNEQFF.

J is TRBJ2-5 and V is TRBV29-1; 8 bases fit TRBD1. The V gene end was trimmed by 4 bases and the J gene end by 2 bases; junction bases not matched to a gene: 3. Germline values: CDR1 SQVTM, CDR2 ANQGSEA. The CDR3 has 13 amino acids. CDR3 residues: CSVARTGQETQYF. CDR3 nucleotide sequence: TGCAGCGTTGCTAGGACAGGGCAAGAGACCCAGTACTTC.

The genes are TRBV7-3 and TRBJ2-1; TRBD2 matches at 12 bases. Germline V gene lookup returns CDR1 SGHTA and CDR2 FQGTGA. This CDR3 spans 15 amino acids. V dropped 5 bases and J dropped 9; count of bases not matched to a gene: 8. The CDR3: CASSLGLAGRGEQFF. For the CDR3, the DNA is TGTGCCAGCAGCCTTGGACTAGCGGGAAGGGGTGAGCAGTTCTTC.

The chain is built from TRBV5-1 and TRBJ1-2, with no clear D. V dropped 1 base and J dropped 2 bases, with 6 bases sitting between them. Germline V gene lookup returns CDR1 SGHRS and CDR2 YFSETQ. The CDR3 sequence is 13 residues long. DNA of the CDR3: TGCGCCAGCAGCTTGCCCAGGAACTATGGCTACACCTTC. Translation gives CASSLPRNYGYTF. The whole variable domain, remainder taken from reference TRBV5-1 and TRBJ1-2, is KAGVTQTPRYLIKTRGQQVTLSCSPISGHRSVSWYQQTPGQGLQFLFEYFSETQRNKGNFPGRFSGRQFSNSRSEMNVSTLELGDSALYLCASSLPRNYGYTFGSGTRLTVV.

In this sample, this clone turned up a few times. The chain couples TRBV29-1 to TRBJ2-3, with no clear D. The germline V gene encodes CDR1 SQVTM and CDR2 ANQGSEA. This CDR3 has 11 residues. Trimming removed 0 bases from V and 4 bases from J, with 2 bases in between. CDR3 bases: TGCAGCGTTGAAGAGGCAGATACGCAGTATTTT. Its translation: CSVEEADTQYF.

This clone has a handful of counts. The chain links TRBV7-2 to TRBJ2-1; D gene ambiguous. Germline V CDR1 and CDR2: SGHTA, FQGNSA. This CDR3 comprises 15 residues. V was trimmed by 3 bases and J by 3 bases, leaving 12 bases between them. This CDR3 is CASSFIRPRYNEQFF. The CDR3 DNA sequence: TGTGCCAGCAGCTTCATCAGGCCCCGCTACAATGAGCAGTTCTTC.

The chain recombines TRBV29-1 with TRBJ1-1; D unclear. V shed 7 bases and J shed 10 bases, with 19 bases lying between them. This CDR3 is built from 12 residues. Germline CDR1 SQVTM, CDR2 ANQGSEA. CDR3 coding DNA: TGCAGCGCCAGGACGGATATGTCCTCAGCTTTCTTT. This translates into CSARTDMSSAFF.

The chain carries TRBV12-5 and TRBJ1-1, with D hard to call. V dropped 1 base and J dropped 7 bases, with 19 bases sitting between them. This CDR3 region has 16 residues. Germline V gene lookup returns CDR1 LGHNT and CDR2 FRNRAP. The CDR3 reads CASGLANAGFVGEAFF. DNA for the CDR3: TGTGCTAGTGGTTTGGCCAACGCAGGCTTTGTTGGTGAAGCTTTCTTT.

The genes are TRBV4-3 and TRBJ1-5; no clear D gene. V lost 0 bases to trimming and J lost 1 base, with 22 bases between them. CDR3 length equals 20 residues. Germline V gene sequence: CDR1 LGHNA, CDR2 YSLEER. CDR3 nucleotides: TGCGCCAGCAGCCAAGATGCCCTCGGGCGTCTCTCGGGAAGCAATCAGCCCCAGCATTTT. This encodes CASSQDALGRLSGSNQPQHF.

The chain couples TRBV29-1 to TRBJ1-1; D perhaps matches TRBD1 (5 bases). This CDR3 comprises 15 residues. CDR1 is SQVTM and CDR2 is ANQGSEA in the germline V gene. The V end lost 4 bases, the J end lost 5 bases, and 20 bases lay between the germline ends. The DNA for the CDR3 is TGCAGCGTTGTAGGGCCCGGGGGGGGAAGGACTGAAGCTTTCTTT. Residues: CSVVGPGGGRTEAFF.

This clone was found a few times. The V call is TRBV7-7, the J call TRBJ2-1; 7 nucleotides line up with TRBD1. The germline CDR1 and CDR2 sequences are SSHAT and FNYEAQ (reference sequence). V lost 5 bases, J lost 7 bases, and 11 bases stayed unmatched. The CDR3 length is 15 residues. The CDR3 loop is CASSTDRASLNEQFF. DNA for the CDR3: TGTGCCAGCAGCACTGACAGGGCTAGCTTGAATGAGCAGTTCTTC.

A few counts support this clone. This sample also contains other DNA sequences that code for the same CDR3. This rearrangement joins TRBV7-2 to TRBJ2-1, with D hard to call. The V gene's germline CDR1 is SGHTA and CDR2 FQGNSA. With 5 bases removed from V and 2 bases from J, the gap between germline ends came to 1 base. The CDR3 loop spans 11 amino acids. For the CDR3, the DNA is TGTGCCAGCAGCCCCTACAATGAGCAGTTCTTC. It is translated as CASSPYNEQFF.

This clone turned up a few times. The J gene is TRBJ1-5, the V gene TRBV5-6; no definite D call. The germline V gene has CDR1 SGHDT and CDR2 YYEEEE. The germline V and J ends were trimmed by 4 bases and 4 bases, with 9 bases remaining between them. The CDR3 extends over 13 amino acids. CDR3 bases: TGTGCCAGCAGCATAAGGAGGAATCAGCCCCAGCATTTT. As protein: CASSIRRNQPQHF.

This clone has more than one count but fewer than ten. The chain employs TRBV6-6 and TRBJ1-6; 8 nucleotides match TRBD1. The CDR3 is 16 residues long. V lost 4 bases and J lost 8; bases outside the gene matches: 10. Germline V gives CDR1 MNHNY, CDR2 SVGAGI (reference sequence). DNA of the CDR3: TGTGCCAGCAGTTCAATGCCCACAGGGGGTTATTCACCCCTCCACTTT. Protein sequence: CASSSMPTGGYSPLHF.

This clone occurred once. The J gene is TRBJ1-1, the V gene TRBV11-2; D perhaps matches TRBD1 (6 bases). This CDR3 is built from 13 residues. The germline V gene has CDR1 SGHAT and CDR2 FQNNGV. Trimming took off 3 bases at V and 5 bases at J, with 10 bases between the two ends. As DNA, the CDR3 is TGTGCCAGCAGCTTTACAGGGTCAACTGAAGCTTTCTTT. Translation gives CASSFTGSTEAFF. The full variable domain, with the rest looked up from reference TRBV11-2 and TRBJ1-1, is EAGVAQSPRYKIIEKRQSVAFWCNPISGHATLYWYQQILGQGPKLLIQFQNNGVVDDSQLPKDRFSAERLKGVDSTLKIQPAKLEDSAVYLCASSFTGSTEAFFGQGTRLTVV.

This clone was detected a few times. The chain is built from TRBV30 and TRBJ1-3; D is possibly TRBD1 (6 bases). CDR3 length: 15 amino acids. V lost 0 bases and J 2 bases, leaving 11 bases between the germline ends. Germline V gene lookup returns CDR1 GTSNPN and CDR2 SVGIG (reference sequence). CDR3 sequence: CAWSVGGAAGNTIYF. Written as DNA, the CDR3 is TGTGCCTGGAGTGTAGGGGGGGCAGCTGGAAACACCATATATTTT.

This clone came up a few times. The rearrangement joins TRBV7-3 to TRBJ2-3; maybe TRBD1 (6 bases). V lost 0 bases and J lost 5, with 12 bases in between. The CDR3 consists of 15 residues. Germline lookup yields CDR1 SGHTA and CDR2 FQGTGA. The CDR3, as DNA: TGTGCCAGCAGCTTAACTGGGGGCCGAGGAGATACGCAGTATTTT. Protein: CASSLTGGRGDTQYF.

The chain employs TRBV28 and TRBJ1-2; a possible D gene is TRBD1 (5 bases). The germline CDR1 and CDR2 sequences are MDHEN and SYDVKM. The CDR3 loop spans 12 amino acids. With 6 bases removed from V and 2 bases from J, the gap between germline ends came to 7 bases. The CDR3 DNA reads as TGTGCCAGCAGGCGACAGAACTATGGCTACACCTTC. Encoded protein: CASRRQNYGYTF.

Only a few counts were recorded for this clone. The chain joins TRBV29-1 to TRBJ2-3; perhaps TRBD1 as D (7 bases). V was shortened by 2 bases and J by 6 bases, with 15 bases between the two germline ends. Germline values: CDR1 SQVTM, CDR2 ANQGSEA. The CDR3 length is 14 residues. The CDR3 nucleotides read TGCAGCGTTGAATTGTGGGCAGGGGGGGATACGCAGTATTTT. Protein product: CSVELWAGGDTQYF.

The chain couples TRBV9 to TRBJ2-3; 12 nucleotides match TRBD2. Looked up from germline, CDR1 is SGDLS and CDR2 is YYNGEE. The CDR3 runs 15 residues. The V gene end was trimmed by 2 bases and the J gene end by 6 bases; junction bases not matched to a gene: 4. Here the CDR3 reads CASSVGTSGPDTQYF. The CDR3 bases are TGTGCCAGCAGCGTCGGGACTAGCGGGCCCGATACGCAGTATTTT.

The table lists this clone with a few counts. This sequence joins TRBV7-8 and TRBJ1-5; TRBD1 is a possible D gene (6 bases). CDR1 SGHVS and CDR2 FQNEAQ come from the germline V gene. The CDR3 length is 14 residues. V gave up 5 bases and J gave up 0 bases, with 8 bases separating them. The CDR3 here is CASSGTHSNQPQHF. In DNA, the CDR3 is TGTGCCAGCAGCGGGACACATAGCAATCAGCCCCAGCATTTT.

The chain links TRBV30 to TRBJ1-2; the match to TRBD1 covers 7 bases. V lost 4 bases, J lost 3 bases, and 8 bases stayed unmatched. CDR1 and CDR2 (germline): GTSNPN, SVGIG (reference sequence). The CDR3 consists of 14 residues. The CDR3 loop is CAWTKTGPYYGYTF. CDR3 coding DNA: TGTGCCTGGACAAAGACAGGGCCCTACTATGGCTACACCTTC.

The chain combines TRBV28 with TRBJ2-2; 9 bases are shared with TRBD1. This CDR3 is built from 14 residues. Per the germline V gene, CDR1 is MDHEN and CDR2 is SYDVKM. V was pared by 5 bases and J by 5 bases, with 3 bases of the junction left unmatched. The CDR3 bases are TGTGCCAGCAGTCGCGGGACAGGGACCGGGGAGCTGTTTTTT. Encoded protein: CASSRGTGTGELFF.